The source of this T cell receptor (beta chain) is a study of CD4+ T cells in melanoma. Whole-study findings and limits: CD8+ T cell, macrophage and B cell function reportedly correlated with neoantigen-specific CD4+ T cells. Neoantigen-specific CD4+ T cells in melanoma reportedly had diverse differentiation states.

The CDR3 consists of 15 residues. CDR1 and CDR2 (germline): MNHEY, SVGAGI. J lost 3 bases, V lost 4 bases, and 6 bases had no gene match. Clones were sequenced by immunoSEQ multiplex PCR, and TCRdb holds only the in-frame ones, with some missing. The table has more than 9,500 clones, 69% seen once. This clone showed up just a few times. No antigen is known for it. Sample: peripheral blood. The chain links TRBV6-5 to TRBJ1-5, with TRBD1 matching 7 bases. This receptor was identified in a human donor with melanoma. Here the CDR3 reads CASSSTGNYNQPQHF. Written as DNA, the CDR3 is TGTGCCAGCAGTTCGACAGGGAATTACAATCAGCCCCAGCATTTT.